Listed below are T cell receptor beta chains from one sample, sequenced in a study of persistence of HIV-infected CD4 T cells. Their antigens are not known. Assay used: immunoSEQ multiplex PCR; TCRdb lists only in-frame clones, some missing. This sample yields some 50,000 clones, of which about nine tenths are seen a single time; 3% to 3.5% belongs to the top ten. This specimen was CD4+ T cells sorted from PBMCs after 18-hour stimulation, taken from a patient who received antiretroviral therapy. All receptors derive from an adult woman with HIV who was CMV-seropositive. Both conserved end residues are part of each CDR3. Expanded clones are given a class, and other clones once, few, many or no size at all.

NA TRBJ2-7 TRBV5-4 CASSPDSRQGREQYF
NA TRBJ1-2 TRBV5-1 CASSFGGTAANYGYTF
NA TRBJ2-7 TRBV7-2 CASSLVPRGWYEQYF
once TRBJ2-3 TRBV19 CASSIGTGLSPKTQYF
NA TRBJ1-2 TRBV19 CASSYRGYGYTF
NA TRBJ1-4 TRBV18 CASSLTDEKLFF
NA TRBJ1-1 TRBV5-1 CASSQGTLNTEAFF
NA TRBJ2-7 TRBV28 CASTRDRESYEQYF
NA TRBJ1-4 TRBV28 CASSLPRGQGEKLFF
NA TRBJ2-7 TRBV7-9 CASSKDGQARTYEQYF
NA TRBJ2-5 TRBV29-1 CSGEGGETQYF
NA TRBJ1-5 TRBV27 CASSFQGVNQPQHF
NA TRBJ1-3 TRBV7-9 CASSLRGAQGNTIYF
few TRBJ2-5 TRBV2 CASSQTGEEETQYF
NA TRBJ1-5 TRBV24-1 CATQGGRFGNQPQHF
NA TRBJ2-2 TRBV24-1 CATSDFYTGELFF
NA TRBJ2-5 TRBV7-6 CASSLQETQYF
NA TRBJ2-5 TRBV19 CASSISRAQETQYF
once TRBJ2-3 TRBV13 CASSLKKDSGPDTQYF
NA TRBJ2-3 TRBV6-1 CASSEGGTTNTDTQYF
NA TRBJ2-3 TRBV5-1 CASSLVLAGMDSTNTQYF
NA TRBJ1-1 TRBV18 CASSPSINTEAFF
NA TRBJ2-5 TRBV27 CASSLIGQQETQYF
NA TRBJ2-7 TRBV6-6 CASSYSLAGGYYEQYF
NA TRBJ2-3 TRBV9 CASSVEEREGPGVQGDTQYF
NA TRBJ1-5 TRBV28 CASSFGDSNQPQHF
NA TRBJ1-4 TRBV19 CASSIDRSTGLFF
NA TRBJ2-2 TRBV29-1 CSVGQKNTGELFF
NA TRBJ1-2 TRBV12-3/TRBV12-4 CASSRQIYGYTF
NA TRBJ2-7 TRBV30 CAWSVENEQYF
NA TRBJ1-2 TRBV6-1 CASSDAREGYGYTF
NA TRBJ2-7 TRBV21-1 CASSKPFSYEQYF
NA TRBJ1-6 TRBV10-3 CAIRQGPNSPLHF
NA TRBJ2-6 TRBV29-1 CSVVSGANVLTF
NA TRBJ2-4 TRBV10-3 CAISEGIGGAKNIQYF
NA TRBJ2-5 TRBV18 CASSPPTRETQYF
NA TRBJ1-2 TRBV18 CASSPQQGANYGYTF
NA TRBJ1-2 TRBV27 CASSWSGQLSTNYGYTF
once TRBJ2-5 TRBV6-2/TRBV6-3 CASSYSNYRQPQETQYF
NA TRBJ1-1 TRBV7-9 CASSPGDRGAFF